The present entry profiles one TCR beta chain with its context. This sample stems from a study of cytomegalovirus exposure and HLA in healthy donors. The PCR had 60 Vbeta and 13 Jbeta primers. The protocol was immunoSEQ multiplex PCR, while the TCRdb copy is restricted to in-frame clones and leaves out a portion. The data contain over 120,000 clones, 77% of them singletons. Per the germline V gene, CDR1 is SGHDN and CDR2 is FVKESK. This CDR3 is 11 amino acids long. Trimming took off 1 base at V and 4 bases at J, with 2 bases between the two ends. Sequenced material: PBMCs. The source is a male donor in good health and CMV-seronegative. The V and J genes are TRBV14 and TRBJ2-7; D call uncertain. For the CDR3, the DNA is TGTGCCAGCAGCCAAGTATACGAGCAGTACTTC. Its translation is CASSQVYEQYF.